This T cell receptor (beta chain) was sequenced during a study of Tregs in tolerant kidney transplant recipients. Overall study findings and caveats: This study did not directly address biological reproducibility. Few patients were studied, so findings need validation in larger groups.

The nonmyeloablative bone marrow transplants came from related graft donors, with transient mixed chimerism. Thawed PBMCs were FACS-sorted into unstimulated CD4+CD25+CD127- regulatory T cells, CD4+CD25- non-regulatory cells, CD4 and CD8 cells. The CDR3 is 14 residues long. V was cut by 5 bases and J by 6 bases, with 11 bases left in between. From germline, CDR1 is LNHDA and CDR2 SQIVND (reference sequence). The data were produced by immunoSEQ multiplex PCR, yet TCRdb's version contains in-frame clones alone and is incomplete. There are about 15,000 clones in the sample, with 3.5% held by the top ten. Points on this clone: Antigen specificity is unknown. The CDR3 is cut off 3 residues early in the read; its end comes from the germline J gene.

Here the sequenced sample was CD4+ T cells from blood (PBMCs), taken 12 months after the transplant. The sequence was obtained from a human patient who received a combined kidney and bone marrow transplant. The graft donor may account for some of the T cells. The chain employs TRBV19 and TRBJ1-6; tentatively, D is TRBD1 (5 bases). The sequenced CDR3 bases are TGTGCCAGTAGTGCGCGACAGAGTAATTCACCC. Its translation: CASSARQSNSP. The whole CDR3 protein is CASSARQSNSPLHF.